The 9 T cell receptor beta chains given below trace back to one sample, sequenced in a study of blood T cell repertoires in COVID-19. Only in-frame clones appear in the TCRdb table, and some are missing; sequencing was by immunoSEQ multiplex PCR. The repertoire holds approximately 90,000 clones, around 75% seen once, with more than 6% in the top ten. The material sequenced was peripheral blood. The receptors were gathered from a man between 65 and 80 years old with COVID-19, enrolled during active disease.

This chain links TRBV18 with TRBJ2-5; tentatively, D is TRBD1 (5 bases). Germline lookup yields CDR1 KGHSH and CDR2 LQKENI. V shed 3 bases and J shed 0 bases, with 17 bases lying between them. The CDR3 totals 17 residues. CDR3 region: CASSPQNTRGYQETQYF. Here the CDR3 DNA reads TGTGCCAGCTCACCTCAAAACACAAGGGGTTACCAAGAGACCCAGTACTTC.

This clone has more than one count but fewer than ten. This chain links TRBV10-3 with TRBJ1-5; 7 bases map to TRBD1. The V gene's germline CDR1 is ENHRY and CDR2 SYGVKD. This CDR3 region has 18 residues. After removal of 6 bases from V and 0 bases from J, the junction contained 14 bases not matched to a gene. The CDR3 loop reads CAISSTGTEIYSNQPQHF. The CDR3 DNA is TGTGCCATCAGCTCAACCGGGACAGAAATTTATAGCAATCAGCCCCAGCATTTT.

Written as DNA, the CDR3 is TGTGCCACCCTCCCGGGACTAGCGCGGTACCAAGAGACCCAGTACTTC. Amino acid sequence: CATLPGLARYQETQYF. The V call is TRBV24-1, the J call TRBJ2-5, with 10 bases fitting TRBD2. Losses at the gene ends were 9 bases for V and 0 bases for J; bases not matched to a gene: 9. The CDR3 is 16 amino acids. Germline V gives CDR1 KGHDR, CDR2 SFDVKD.

The chain combines TRBV11-2 with TRBJ2-5, with a tentative D call TRBD1 (6 bases). The germline V gene encodes CDR1 SGHAT and CDR2 FQNNGV. This CDR3 is built from 16 residues. V was trimmed by 0 bases and J by 0 bases, leaving 11 bases between them. The CDR3 is CASSLEPGQYQETQYF. The DNA of the CDR3 is TGTGCCAGCAGCTTAGAGCCCGGACAGTACCAAGAGACCCAGTACTTC.

The rearrangement joins TRBV5-1 to TRBJ1-1, with D tentatively TRBD1 (5 bases). The CDR3 consists of 14 residues. Trimming took 0 bases from V and 1 from J, leaving 7 bases between them. CDR1 is SGHRS and CDR2 is YFSETQ in the germline V gene. The CDR3 reads CASSLVDRNTEAFF. The CDR3 coding sequence is TGCGCCAGCAGCTTGGTTGACAGGAACACTGAAGCTTTCTTT. Full variable domain (remainder filled in from reference TRBV5-1 and TRBJ1-1): KAGVTQTPRYLIKTRGQQVTLSCSPISGHRSVSWYQQTPGQGLQFLFEYFSETQRNKGNFPGRFSGRQFSNSRSEMNVSTLELGDSALYLCASSLVDRNTEAFFGQGTRLTVV.

The genes are TRBV19 and TRBJ1-2; possibly TRBD1 for D (6 bases). Germline V CDR1 and CDR2: LNHDA, SQIVND (reference sequence). The length of the CDR3 is 11 residues. Trimming cost V 6 bases and J 4 bases, with 6 bases left between them. CDR3 residues: CASRQGYGYTF. CDR3 coding DNA: TGTGCCAGTAGACAGGGCTATGGCTACACCTTC.

This clone appeared a few times. The chain couples TRBV7-2 to TRBJ2-7; 7 nucleotides line up with TRBD1. The V gene end was trimmed by 6 bases and the J gene end by 6 bases; junction bases not matched to a gene: 14. Per germline, CDR1 SGHTA and CDR2 FQGNSA. The CDR3 is made up of 15 amino acids. CDR3 sequence (DNA): TGTGCCAGCAGTCGAAGACAGGGTGAGGGACCCGAGCAGTACTTC. Translation: CASSRRQGEGPEQYF.

The chain is built from TRBV4-1 and TRBJ2-2; the D gene is possibly TRBD1 (5 bases). V dropped 1 base and J dropped 2 bases, with 8 bases sitting between them. Germline CDR1 MGHRA, CDR2 YSYEKL. The CDR3 totals 15 residues. CDR3 protein: CASSQADRNTGELFF. The CDR3 DNA sequence: TGCGCCAGCAGCCAAGCCGACAGAAACACCGGGGAGCTGTTTTTT.

This clone was seen a few times. The chain employs TRBV18 and TRBJ2-1; TRBD2 is a possible D gene (6 bases). This CDR3 is built from 14 residues. V lost 4 bases, J lost 7 bases, and 14 bases lay in between. Per germline, CDR1 KGHSH and CDR2 LQKENI. The CDR3 here is CASSRSSVLNEQFF. CDR3 sequence (DNA): TGTGCCAGCTCACGTTCTAGCGTTCTTAATGAGCAGTTCTTC.